What follows are 5 T cell receptor beta chains derived from one specimen sequenced in a study of T cell repertoires in cytomegalovirus infection. TCRdb processed the reads anew with MiXCR; each CDR3 protein has one entry. The profile shows 200,000 to 250,000 distinct CDR3 sequences, under 8.5% of them singletons. Sequencing input: PBMCs. The receptors were sampled from a human donor in good health (CMV status not recorded). Some clones in this sample may be carry-over from other donors' samples.

The chain links TRBV4-3 to TRBJ1-6; D possibly corresponds to TRBD1 (5 bases). CDR1 LGHNA and CDR2 YSLEER come from the germline V gene. V lost 4 bases to trimming and J lost 5 bases, with 18 bases between them. This CDR3 spans 17 amino acids. The CDR3 loop is CASSRLVGQGDNSPLHF. The DNA for the CDR3 is TGCGCCAGCAGCCGTTTGGTTGGGCAAGGGGATAATTCACCCCTCCACTTT.

Many counts were recorded for this clonotype. The chain links TRBV20-1 to TRBJ2-5; TRBD2 matches 9 bases. The CDR3 sequence is 15 residues long. The germline V gene encodes CDR1 DFQATT and CDR2 SNEGSKA (reference sequence). V was pared by 6 bases and J by 2 bases, with 10 bases of the junction left unmatched. The CDR3, as DNA: TGCAGTGCGGGACTCGCGGGGGGGGATCAAGAGACCCAGTACTTC. Translated: CSAGLAGGDQETQYF.

The chain is built from TRBV5-5 and TRBJ1-2; D not certain. The V gene's germline CDR1 is SGHKS and CDR2 YYEKEE (reference sequence). The CDR3 totals 14 residues. V was pared by 4 bases and J by 1 base, with 11 bases between. The CDR3 DNA follows: TGTGCCAGCAGCGTACAAGGGATTAACTATGGCTACACCTTC. Translated, it gives CASSVQGINYGYTF.

This clonotype showed up many times. V gene TRBV4-3 combines with J gene TRBJ1-4; no clear D. CDR1 is LGHNA and CDR2 is YSLEER in the germline V gene. The CDR3 contains 17 residues. V was trimmed by 0 bases and J by 3 bases, leaving 14 bases between them. The CDR3 DNA follows: TGCGCCAGCAGCCAAGATAGTCAGGCGTTGGCTAATGAAAAACTGTTTTTT. As protein: CASSQDSQALANEKLFF.

The table lists this clonotype with many counts. The rearrangement joins TRBV7-2 to TRBJ1-1, with D perhaps matching TRBD1 (5 bases). Between the trimmed V and J ends, which lost 4 bases and 4 bases, there was a span of 16 bases. CDR1 and CDR2 (germline): SGHTA, FQGNSA. CDR3 size: 15 residues. CDR3 nucleotides: TGTGCCAGCAGCTCCTCCGGGACGGGCCTCACTGAAGCTTTCTTT. Protein: CASSSSGTGLTEAFF.